This TCR beta chain was sequenced during a study of regulatory T cells in long-lasting Graves disease. Broader study findings: TRBV28, TRBJ1-2 and TRBJ2-5 emerged as the favored segments in persistent disease. Persistent-disease Graves' patients showed less TCR diversity than new cases. Accuracy was possibly reduced by small sample size.

CDR1 MNHEY and CDR2 SVGAGI come from the germline V gene. CDR3 length: 16 amino acids. The time point denotes: persistent/refractory GD, antithyroid drugs over 5 years with positive TRAb. Scientists built the TCR library using RNA that was extracted from PBMCs. Of note for this clonotype: Its target is unknown. Sequence at one end of the junction differs from germline and may be a read error.

To make TCR beta libraries, researchers used iRepertoire HTBI primers and Arm-PCR of CDR3 regions. TCRdb ran MiXCR on the multiplex PCR reads and lists one entry per CDR3 protein. The data contain some 340,000 distinct CDR3 sequences, 20% to 25% of them singletons. This specimen was peripheral blood mononuclear cells (PBMCs), taken when the disease was refractory, from a patient treated with antithyroid drugs. The V and J genes are TRBV6-5 and TRBJ2-2, with 9 bases fitting TRBD1. The receptor's source is a woman aged 40-49 years with Graves disease. This CDR3 reads CASSYRGTGFPGVLFF. CDR3 sequence (DNA): TGTGCCAGCAGTTACCGGGGGACAGGGTTCCCCGGGGTGCTGTTTTTT.